A single TCR beta chain is shown here with its context. Trimming removed 1 base from V and 7 bases from J, with 13 bases in between. This CDR3 has 15 amino acids. Per germline, CDR1 SEHNR and CDR2 FQNEAQ (reference sequence). The sample belongs to a study of blood T cell repertoires in COVID-19. About the research overall: Sources were T cells, B-cell-depleted T cells, or PBMCs; the material itself was cDNA or gDNA.

Residents of approximately 25 US areas, aged about 18 to 89 years, made up the participants. In the source study's methods: By means of reference gene primer amplification, nucleated cell counts were estimated. TCRdb's table, derived via immunoSEQ multiplex PCR, lists solely in-frame clones and lacks some. For V, J and clone size, that table is used; D and trimming come from the DNA. The data contain 220,000 or so clones, around 84% of them seen just once; the ten biggest clones take up 5.5% to 7.5%. The sequenced sample consisted of PBMCs or T cells enriched from blood (not recorded which). The receptor was isolated from a woman aged 40-49 years who had recovered from COVID-19. The rearrangement joins TRBV7-9 to TRBJ2-2; D unclear. The CDR3 sequence is CASSLVGRKDGELFF. CDR3 coding DNA: TGTGCCAGCAGCTTAGTGGGCAGGAAGGACGGGGAGCTGTTTTTT.